These 5 T cell receptor beta chains were all obtained from the same sample, sequenced in a study of regulatory T cells in long-lasting Graves disease. Libraries of TCR beta came from iRepertoire HTBI primers plus Arm-PCR of CDR3 regions. One entry per CDR3 protein, called by TCRdb with MiXCR from the multiplex PCR reads. The table has 390,000 or so distinct CDR3 sequences, about an eighth seen once; the top ten hold 15% to 20%. Time point specified: newly diagnosed GD, antithyroid drugs for less than 3 months. After RNA was extracted from PBMCs, the TCR library was made from it. A further study also used this sample, focusing on T cells in Graves' hyperthyroidism and ophthalmopathy.

Sequenced material: peripheral blood mononuclear cells (PBMCs), taken at new diagnosis, from a patient treated with antithyroid drugs. Receptors originate from a woman aged 18-30 years with Graves disease.

This clonotype was picked up many times. V and J are TRBV27 and TRBJ2-6, with TRBD2 matching 13 bases. V shed 5 bases, J shed 1 base, and the junction held 11 bases outside the gene matches. Germline lookup yields CDR1 MNHEY and CDR2 SMNVEV (reference sequence). There are 20 residues in the CDR3. The CDR3, as DNA: TGTGCCAGCAGTCCACGGACTAGCGGGAGTCCCTATTCTGGGGCCAACGTCCTGACTTTC. This sequence encodes CASSPRTSGSPYSGANVLTF.

J is TRBJ2-2 and V is TRBV12-3 or TRBV12-4; TRBD1 might be the D (7 bases). Trimming took 5 bases from V and 5 from J, leaving 15 bases between them. The CDR3 extends over 15 amino acids. The CDR3 region is CASSPRTGGTGELFF. CDR3 nucleotide sequence: TGTGCCAGCAGTCCCCGGACAGGAGGGACCGGGGAGCTGTTTTTT.

Ten or more counts support this clonotype. The genes are TRBV28 and TRBJ2-7; 8 positions agree with TRBD1. Trimming cost V 6 bases and J 2 bases; bases outside gene matches: 9. Germline V gives CDR1 MDHEN, CDR2 SYDVKM. The length of the CDR3 is 15 residues. The CDR3 bases are TGTGCCAGCAGCCTGGGACAGGTCTGGCCCTACGAGCAGTACTTC. This encodes CASSLGQVWPYEQYF.

This clonotype was recorded a few times. This clone may be a read error of a much larger clone one base away. The chain employs TRBV28 and TRBJ2-2, with D unclear. Germline V gives CDR1 MDHEN, CDR2 SYDVKM. This CDR3 has 13 residues. V was shortened by 8 bases and J by 4 bases, with 11 bases between the two germline ends. The CDR3 loop is CASCPGCTGELFF. The CDR3 DNA reads TGTGCCAGCTGTCCCGGGTGCACCGGGGAGCTGTTTTTT.

This clonotype was counted ten times or more. The CDR3 nucleotides read TGTGCCAGCAGCCCCGGGGGGGCCAAAACAGATACGCAGTATTTT. This sequence encodes CASSPGGAKTDTQYF. The chain has TRBV3-1 and TRBJ2-3; 8 bases fit TRBD2. The CDR3 length is 15 residues. Germline CDR1 reads LGHDT; CDR2 reads YNNKEL (reference sequence). Trimming removed 4 bases from V and 3 bases from J; junction bases left unmatched: 6.